This T cell receptor (beta chain) was obtained from a study of Ad26.COV2.S vaccination and SARS-CoV-2 variants. Study details: A participant enrolled in the COV1001 Ad26.COV2.S trial arm provided the sample.

CDR3 length: 16 residues. Trimming cost V 3 bases and J 5 bases; bases outside gene matches: 10. The germline CDR1 and CDR2 sequences are MDHEN and SYDVKM. Sequenced by immunoSEQ multiplex PCR; TCRdb stores in-frame clones only, minus some. The repertoire holds 350,000 to 450,000 clones, with more than 75% as singletons. The treatment is: around 19 received Ad26.COV2.S at low or high dose, single or two shots; 5 received placebo; per-sample allocation not given. Specimens were obtained on day 63 following the first vaccine or placebo injection. This sequence originates from a person aged 18 to 65 who received the Ad26.COV2.S COVID-19 vaccine or a placebo. Sequencing used peripheral blood, obtained in a trial of Ad26.COV2.S vaccine versus placebo. The chain has TRBV28 and TRBJ1-3, with 7 positions matching TRBD1. CDR3 sequence: CASSFQRTGGRNTIYF. DNA for the CDR3: TGTGCCAGCAGTTTCCAACGGACAGGAGGAAGAAACACCATATATTTT.